Listed below are T cell receptor beta chains from one sample, sequenced in a study of immune heterogeneity within non-small cell lung tumors. One entry per CDR3 protein, called by TCRdb with MiXCR from the multiplex PCR reads. The table records 1,000 to 1,500 distinct CDR3 sequences, approximately 49% of them present only once. Material: lung tumor tissue. The receptors were gathered from a man in his sixties with non-small cell lung cancer. The CDR3 runs from the conserved cysteine through the conserved F or W. The D gene is left open where the match is weak. Where a row states a size, it is once, few, many or the class of an expanded clone; other rows omit it.

TRBV12-3/TRBV12-4,few,TRBJ2-6,-,TGTGCCAGCAGTTTGCTCCTTGGGGCCAACGTCCTGACTTTC,CASSLLLGANVLTF
TRBV12-3/TRBV12-4,-,TRBJ2-1,TRBD2,TGTGCCAGCAGTTCCGGGAGGTACTACAATGAGCAGTTCTTC,CASSSGRYYNEQFF
TRBV20-1,-,TRBJ1-2,TRBD1,TGCAGTGTCGGAGATGGCAGGGGGAGAGGCTACACCTTC,CSVGDGRGRGYTF
TRBV15,large,TRBJ1-3,-,TGTGCCACCAGCAGAGTCCCCAGGGCCGGCTCTGGAAACACCATATATTTT,CATSRVPRAGSGNTIYF
TRBV28,-,TRBJ2-7,TRBD2,TGTGCCAGCAGTATAGCGGGAGAGGAGTCCGGCGAGCAGTACTTC,CASSIAGEESGEQYF
TRBV2,-,TRBJ1-3,-,TGTGCCAAGTCGACGGGGGACTCTGGAAACACCATATATTTT,CAKSTGDSGNTIYF
TRBV12-3/TRBV12-4,-,TRBJ1-2,-,TGTGCCAGCACCCCGCAGCAGGGGACGAACTATGGCTACACCTTC,CASTPQQGTNYGYTF
TRBV7-2,-,TRBJ2-2,-,TGTGCCAGCAGCTTCGGATCGGTGAACACCGGGGAGCTGTTTTTT,CASSFGSVNTGELFF
TRBV7-9,-,TRBJ1-2,-,TGTGCCAGCAGCTCCAGCGGGGCGAGCTATGGCTACACCTTC,CASSSSGASYGYTF
TRBV12-3/TRBV12-4,once,TRBJ2-1,-,TGTGCCAGCAGTTCGGGAGCCCTTAACAATGAGCAGTTCTTC,CASSSGALNNEQFF
TRBV6-2/TRBV6-3,few,TRBJ2-7,-,TGTGCCAGCAGCCTGGATAACAGGGACGAGCAGTACTTC,CASSLDNRDEQYF
TRBV4-1,few,TRBJ1-2,-,TGCGCCAGCAGCCCAGGTCTGAAAACTAACCCCATTTATGGCTACACCTTC,CASSPGLKTNPIYGYTF
TRBV19,once,TRBJ2-1,TRBD2,TGTGCCAGTAGTAGCTTAGCGGGAGGGCTATACATGGCTGAGCAGTTCTTC,CASSSLAGGLYMAEQFF
TRBV27,-,TRBJ2-6,-,TGTGCCAGCAGTCTCCGGGACGGCGGGGTCACTGGGGCCAACGTCCTGACTTTC,CASSLRDGGVTGANVLTF
TRBV7-3,-,TRBJ2-7,-,TGTGCCAGCAGCCCGCCCCCGACAGGATCCTACGAGCAGTACTTC,CASSPPPTGSYEQYF
TRBV12-3/TRBV12-4,-,TRBJ1-5,-,TGTGCCAGCAGTTTTCAGGGGTTACAGCCCCAGCATTTT,CASSFQGLQPQHF
TRBV11-2,-,TRBJ1-3,-,TGTGCCAGCAGCTTAAGTCCAAACACCATATATTTT,CASSLSPNTIYF
TRBV19,few,TRBJ2-7,-,TGTGCCAGTAGCTGGCTCCAAGGTTCCTACGAGCAGTACTTC,CASSWLQGSYEQYF
TRBV12-3/TRBV12-4,-,TRBJ2-3,TRBD2,TGTGTTAGCAGTTTAGGACTAGGAGAAGATACGCAGTATTTT,CVSSLGLGEDTQYF
TRBV15,-,TRBJ1-2,-,TGTGCCACCAGCGGAGATCCCAGAAATCCCTATGGCTACACCTTC,CATSGDPRNPYGYTF
TRBV6-1,-,TRBJ1-4,-,TGTGCCAGCAGTGAAAAAAGGGGGGGAGAGGGAAAACTGTTTTTT,CASSEKRGGEGKLFF
TRBV4-1,-,TRBJ2-1,TRBD2,TGCGCCAGCAGCCAAGCAGCGGGAGGGTATGAGCAGTTCTTC,CASSQAAGGYEQFF
TRBV30,few,TRBJ2-2,TRBD2,TGTGCCTGGAGTGTAGGACTAGCGGGCGACGCGAACACCGGGGAGCTGTTTTTT,CAWSVGLAGDANTGELFF
TRBV11-2,few,TRBJ2-7,-,TGTGCCAGCAGCTTATCCGGGATATACGAGCAGTACTTC,CASSLSGIYEQYF
TRBV11-2,few,TRBJ1-6,-,TGTGCCAGCAGCGTTCGGGGGATCGGGGATTCACCCCTCCACTTT,CASSVRGIGDSPLHF
TRBV12-3/TRBV12-4,few,TRBJ2-1,TRBD2,TGTGCCAGCATTAATAATCTAGCGGGAGGGAATGAGCAGTTCTTC,CASINNLAGGNEQFF
TRBV20-1,-,TRBJ2-7,TRBD2,TGCAACGGACTAGCAGGTCTCTACGAGCAGTACTTC,CNGLAGLYEQYF
TRBV30,-,TRBJ1-1,-,TGTTCCTGGATAGGAGAGGGACACACTGAAGCTTTCTTT,CSWIGEGHTEAFF
TRBV27,large,TRBJ2-2,TRBD1,TGTGCCAGCAGTTTATTTTCGGGACAGGGAGGTCCCGGGGAGCTGTTTTTT,CASSLFSGQGGPGELFF
TRBV28,-,TRBJ2-7,TRBD1,TGTGCCAGCAGAGGACAGGCTACCTCGACGACCTACGAGCAGTACTTC,CASRGQATSTTYEQYF
TRBV11-2,large,TRBJ1-1,TRBD1,TGTGCCAGCAGCTCCCAGGGGGGTACTGAAGCTTTCTTT,CASSSQGGTEAFF
TRBV30,-,TRBJ2-7,-,TGTGCCTGGAGTGTACGTAGACAGTCCTACGAGCAGTACTTC,CAWSVRRQSYEQYF
TRBV12-3/TRBV12-4,-,TRBJ2-2,TRBD2,TGTGCCAGCAGTTTATGGACTAGCGGGGCCAATGTCCCCGGGGAGCTGTTTTTT,CASSLWTSGANVPGELFF
TRBV6-1,few,TRBJ1-3,-,TGTGCCAGCAGTCGGCAAAAAGCTGGAAACACCATATATTTT,CASSRQKAGNTIYF
TRBV6-1,-,TRBJ2-7,-,TGTGCCAGCAACCCCCAGAGAACCTACGAGCAGTACTTC,CASNPQRTYEQYF
TRBV10-1,-,TRBJ2-7,-,TGCGCCAGCAGTGAGTCGATCCTGTTCGAGCAGTACTTC,CASSESILFEQYF
TRBV6-1,few,TRBJ2-1,-,TGTGCCAGCAGTGAAATCCTCGGGACAATCAATGAGCAGTTCTTC,CASSEILGTINEQFF
TRBV20-1,-,TRBJ2-1,TRBD2,TGCAGTGCTAGAGTGTTTGGACTAAGCGGGAGTCGTCGTGAGCAGTTCTTC,CSARVFGLSGSRREQFF
TRBV6-5,few,TRBJ2-2,-,TGTGCCAGCAGTTACTCGAATGTAGGGGTGGCAACCGGGGAGCTGTTTTTT,CASSYSNVGVATGELFF
TRBV5-6,-,TRBJ2-7,TRBD1,TGTGCCAGCAGCCCAACAGGGACAGGAGTGTACGAGCAGTACTTC,CASSPTGTGVYEQYF
TRBV2,once,TRBJ1-5,-,TGTGCCAGCCGGGCTCCTGAGGGCCAGCCCCAGCATTTT,CASRAPEGQPQHF
TRBV20-1,few,TRBJ2-5,TRBD2,TGCAGTGCTAGCCCCAGCGGGGGAGCGCGAGAGACCCAGTACTTC,CSASPSGGARETQYF
TRBV7-6,-,TRBJ2-5,TRBD2,TGTGCCAGCAGCCAGACTAGCGGGTGGGCGGAGACCCAGTACTTC,CASSQTSGWAETQYF
TRBV30,-,TRBJ1-6,-,TGTGCCTGGATGGGGGGAAATTCACCCCTCCACTTT,CAWMGGNSPLHF
TRBV27,few,TRBJ1-6,-,TGTGCCAGCAGTTTTGCAGACCGTGGCATGAATTCACCCCTCCACTTT,CASSFADRGMNSPLHF
TRBV10-2,-,TRBJ1-5,-,TGCGCCAGCAGTCCCGGGCGGGGAGGACAGCCCCAGCATTTT,CASSPGRGGQPQHF
TRBV2,large,TRBJ2-7,-,TGTGCCAGCAGTGAAGTGGAGCGTGACTCCTACGAGCAGTACTTC,CASSEVERDSYEQYF
TRBV25-1,few,TRBJ1-1,-,TGTGCCAGCAGTGATGCCTTAATAGGTGGAACTGAAGCTTTCTTT,CASSDALIGGTEAFF
TRBV20-1,-,TRBJ2-3,TRBD1,TGCAGTGCACCGACAGGGGTCATGGGAGATACGCAGTATTTT,CSAPTGVMGDTQYF
TRBV2,-,TRBJ2-7,-,TGTGCCAGCAGTGGACGGGGGGAGCAGTACTTC,CASSGRGEQYF
TRBV19,-,TRBJ2-1,TRBD2,TGTGCCAGTAGGCAGGGACTAGCGCACTCCTACAATGAGCAGTTCTTC,CASRQGLAHSYNEQFF
TRBV3-1,-,TRBJ2-3,TRBD2,TGTGCCAGCAGCCACCAGCGGGGCTACACAGATACGCAGTATTTT,CASSHQRGYTDTQYF
TRBV5-1,few,TRBJ2-2,-,TGCGCCAGCAGCCGGCAACAGAACACCGGGGAGCTGTTTTTT,CASSRQQNTGELFF